This TCR beta chain came from a study of vaccination effects on CD4 cells after COVID-19. Study-wide results and limits: Marked clonal contraction was seen late after vaccination (in both infection- and vaccine-induced clones).

This clone turned up a few times. As yet, its antigen is unknown. Trimming shortened V by 4 bases and J by 7 bases, and 20 bases separated the two germline ends. The germline CDR1 and CDR2 sequences are SGHDT and YYEEEE. The CDR3 runs 16 residues. Sequencing was performed with immunoSEQ multiplex PCR; in TCRdb, only in-frame clones are kept and a portion is missing. The sample carries about 45,000 clones, 72% recorded once. On roughly day 10 of culture, CD4+ T cells were separated out. Vaccination of participants consisted of two doses of either the BNT162b2 or mRNA-1273 vaccine. The clonotype originates from a human donor who received a COVID-19 vaccine. This chain joins TRBV5-6 and TRBJ1-4; unclear D gene. The starting material was CD4+ T cells from PBMCs cultured without peptide, obtained after COVID-19 vaccination. The DNA of the CDR3 is TGTGCCAGCAGCCGGTATAACGGGCCTCGGGGTGAAAAACTGTTTTTT. This sequence encodes CASSRYNGPRGEKLFF.